A single sample is the source of the 4 T cell receptor beta chains below, sequenced in a study of CD8 T cells in Susac syndrome. The RNA, about 0.45 to 1 ug, was put through reverse transcription using random hexamers. Via MiXCR, TCRdb re-called the immunoSEQ multiplex PCR reads, giving one row per CDR3 protein. Found here are around 130,000 distinct CDR3 sequences, 80% of them singletons; the top ten hold about 0.51%. The sequencing sample was made of CD8+ T cells from PBMCs. These receptors were obtained from a human donor with multiple sclerosis.

This clonotype occurred a few times. At one boundary the junction diverges from the germline segment, which might be a read error. This chain joins TRBV28 and TRBJ2-1; D might be TRBD2 (6 bases). Germline CDR1 is MDHEN and CDR2 is SYDVKM. This CDR3 has 10 amino acids. This chain's CDR3 is CASSLGELAF. CDR3 nucleotides: TGTGCCAGCAGTTTAGGAGAACTAGCCTTC. The full variable domain, completed using reference TRBV28 and TRBJ2-1, is DVKVTQSSRYLVKRTGEKVFLECVQDMDHENMFWYRQDPGLGLRLIYFSYDVKMKEKGDIPEGYSVSREKKERFSLILESASTNQTSMYLCASSLGELAFGPGTRLTVL.

The chain employs TRBV6-5 and TRBJ2-7; maybe TRBD1 (5 bases). CDR3 length: 14 residues. Germline lookup yields CDR1 MNHEY and CDR2 SVGAGI. Trimming removed 3 bases at V and 2 bases at J, with 11 bases between. DNA for the CDR3: TGTGCCAGCAGTTATTTTGAAGGGGCCTACGAGCAGTACTTC. Encoded protein: CASSYFEGAYEQYF.

The chain joins TRBV6-5 to TRBJ1-2; D might be TRBD1 (5 bases). The CDR3 contains 16 residues. V was pared by 2 bases and J by 4 bases, with 17 bases between. CDR1 is MNHEY and CDR2 is SVGAGI in the germline V gene. The CDR3 DNA follows: TGTGCCAGCAGTTACACAAGTTCCGGGGCTGGCTATGGCTACACCTTC. It yields the protein CASSYTSSGAGYGYTF.

About this clonotype itself: Sequence at one end of the junction differs from germline and may be a read error. The chain joins TRBV4-1 to TRBJ2-2, with D unclear. CDR3 length equals 17 residues. Germline CDR1 is MGHRA and CDR2 is YSYEKL. This CDR3 reads CTSSHSPDTVRPGELFF. In DNA, the CDR3 is TGCACCAGCAGCCACTCTCCTGATACCGTCCGTCCCGGGGAGCTGTTTTTT.